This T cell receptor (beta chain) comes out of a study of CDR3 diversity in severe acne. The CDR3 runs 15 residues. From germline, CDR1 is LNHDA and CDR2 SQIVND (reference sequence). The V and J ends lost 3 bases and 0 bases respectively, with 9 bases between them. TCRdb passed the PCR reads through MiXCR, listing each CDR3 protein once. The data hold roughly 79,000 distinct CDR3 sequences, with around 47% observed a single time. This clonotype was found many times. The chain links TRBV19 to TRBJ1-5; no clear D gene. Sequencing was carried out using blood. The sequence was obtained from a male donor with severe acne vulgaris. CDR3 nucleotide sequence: TGTGCCAGTAGTATCGGGCGGTATAGCAATCAGCCCCAGCATTTT. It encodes CASSIGRYSNQPQHF.